A single sample is the source of the 9 T cell receptor beta chains below, sequenced in a study of neurological immune-mediated disorders. TCRdb passed the 5' RACE reads through MiXCR, listing each CDR3 protein once. The data hold over 20,000 distinct CDR3 sequences, with roughly 10% observed a single time. Sample: PBMCs. The source of these receptors is a woman in her fifties or sixties with HTLV-1-associated myelopathy (HAM/TSP).

This clonotype was counted ten times or more. J is TRBJ2-1 and V is TRBV10-3; 8 nucleotides match TRBD2. The V segment lost 3 bases and the J segment 2 bases; nucleotides outside the gene matches: 6. CDR3 size: 16 residues. CDR1 and CDR2 (germline): ENHRY, SYGVKD. The CDR3 sequence is CAISERAGATYNEQFF. Here the CDR3 DNA reads TGTGCCATCAGTGAACGAGCGGGGGCAACCTACAATGAGCAGTTCTTC.

The chain is built from TRBV5-6 and TRBJ2-5; TRBD2 agrees at 8 bases. V shed 4 bases, J shed 8 bases, and the junction held 16 bases outside the gene matches. The length of the CDR3 is 16 residues. CDR1 is SGHDT and CDR2 is YYEEEE in the germline V gene. The CDR3 sequence is CASSGGSGGRRDTQYF. CDR3 sequence (DNA): TGTGCCAGCAGCGGTGGCTCGGGGGGGAGGCGAGATACCCAGTACTTC.

This clonotype occurred many times. The gene calls are TRBV20-1 and TRBJ1-1; D is unclear. Per the germline V gene, CDR1 is DFQATT and CDR2 is SNEGSKA (reference sequence). V dropped 0 bases and J dropped 5 bases, with 4 bases sitting between them. This CDR3 has 11 amino acids. DNA for the CDR3: TGCAGTGCTAGAGAGAGAACTGAAGCTTTCTTT. Protein product: CSARERTEAFF.

V usage is TRBV6-5 and J usage is TRBJ2-2; no clear D. In germline, CDR1 is MNHEY, CDR2 SVGAGI. V was shortened by 2 bases and J by 6 bases, with 10 bases between the two germline ends. The CDR3 contains 14 residues. The CDR3 coding sequence is TGTGCCAGCAGTTACGGGGTAGTATCCGGGGAGCTGTTTTTT. This translates into CASSYGVVSGELFF.

This clonotype was detected ten times or more. J is TRBJ1-2 and V is TRBV20-1, with unresolved D. Trimming took 1 base from V and 4 from J, leaving 13 bases between them. The CDR3 is 14 residues long. CDR1 is DFQATT, CDR2 SNEGSKA, per germline (reference sequence). The CDR3 sequence is CSARVPTEGYGYTF. The CDR3 DNA reads as TGCAGTGCTAGAGTTCCTACAGAGGGCTATGGCTACACCTTC.

This clonotype was counted ten times or more. The V gene is TRBV5-1, the J gene TRBJ1-4, with D possibly matching TRBD1 (5 bases). Germline V gives CDR1 SGHRS, CDR2 YFSETQ. CDR3 length equals 17 residues. Trimming stripped 7 bases from V and 11 bases from J, with 30 bases between. CDR3 nucleotide sequence: TGCGCCAGCCAACGTACTCCGGCTTTTGTCGAATCAGGGAAACTGTTTTTT. Its translation: CASQRTPAFVESGKLFF.

This clonotype appeared many times. The rearrangement joins TRBV4-1 to TRBJ1-5, with 10 bases fitting TRBD1. This CDR3 comprises 17 residues. V lost 0 bases to trimming and J lost 2 bases; unmatched junction nucleotides: 4. CDR1 is MGHRA, CDR2 YSYEKL, per germline. The CDR3 reads CASSQDYGTGGNQPQHF. The CDR3 DNA sequence: TGCGCCAGCAGCCAAGATTATGGGACAGGGGGCAATCAGCCCCAGCATTTT.

This clonotype was found many times. CDR3 protein: CASSTDRDYGYTF. Here the CDR3 DNA reads TGTGCCAGCAGCACCGACAGGGACTATGGCTACACCTTC. The chain uses TRBV7-8 and TRBJ1-2, with 7 bases lining up with TRBD1. The CDR3 has 13 residues. V lost 5 bases, J lost 3 bases, and 3 bases stayed unmatched. CDR1 and CDR2 from the germline V gene are SGHVS and FQNEAQ. The variable domain in full, completed from reference TRBV7-8 and TRBJ1-2, reads GAGVSQSPRYKVAKRGQDVALRCDPISGHVSLFWYQQALGQGPEFLTYFQNEAQLDKSGLPSDRFFAERPEGSVSTLKIQRTQQEDSAVYLCASSTDRDYGYTFGSGTRLTVV.

In this sample, this clonotype turned up many times. DNA of the CDR3: TGCAGTGCTAGAACCCGGGACTCCCCTACCTACGAGCAGTACTTC. Residues: CSARTRDSPTYEQYF. This sequence joins TRBV20-1 and TRBJ2-7; D may be TRBD2 (6 bases). Germline loops: CDR1 DFQATT, CDR2 SNEGSKA (reference sequence). This CDR3 is 15 amino acids long. Trimming shortened V by 2 bases and J by 2 bases, and 16 bases separated the two germline ends.